One T cell receptor (beta chain) is described in this entry. This sample stems from a study of blood T cell repertoires in COVID-19. Produced via immunoSEQ multiplex PCR; TCRdb's table is partial and in-frame only. In the table there are around 220,000 clones, 82% of which are singletons. The clonotype originates from a woman older than 75 with active or convalescent COVID-19. The sequenced sample consisted of peripheral blood.

CDR3 sequence (DNA): TGCGCCAGCAGCCAGGGACTAGCGGAACTCTACGAGCAGTACTTC. Amino acid sequence: CASSQGLAELYEQYF. The rearrangement joins TRBV5-1 to TRBJ2-7; 11 bases align to TRBD2. Trimming cost V 4 bases and J 3 bases; bases outside gene matches: 6. This CDR3 has 15 amino acids. CDR1 is SGHRS and CDR2 is YFSETQ in the germline V gene.